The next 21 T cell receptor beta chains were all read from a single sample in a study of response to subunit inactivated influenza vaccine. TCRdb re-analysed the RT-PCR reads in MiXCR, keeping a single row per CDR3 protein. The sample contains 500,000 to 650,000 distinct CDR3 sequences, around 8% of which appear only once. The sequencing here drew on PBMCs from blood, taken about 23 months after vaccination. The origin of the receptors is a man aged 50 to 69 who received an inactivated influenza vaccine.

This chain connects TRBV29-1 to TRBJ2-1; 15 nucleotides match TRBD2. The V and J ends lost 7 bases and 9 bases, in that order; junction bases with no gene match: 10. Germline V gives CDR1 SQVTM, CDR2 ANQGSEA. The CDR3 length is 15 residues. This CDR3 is CSALKGLAGGGEQFF. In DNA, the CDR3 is TGCAGCGCCCTGAAGGGACTAGCGGGAGGTGGTGAGCAGTTCTTC.

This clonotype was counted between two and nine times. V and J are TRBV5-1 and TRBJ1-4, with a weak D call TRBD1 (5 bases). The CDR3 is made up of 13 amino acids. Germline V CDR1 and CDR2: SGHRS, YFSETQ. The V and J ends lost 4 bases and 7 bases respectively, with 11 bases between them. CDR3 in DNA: TGCGCCAGCAGCCGATCCGGGGGTGAAAAACTGTTTTTT. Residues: CASSRSGGEKLFF.

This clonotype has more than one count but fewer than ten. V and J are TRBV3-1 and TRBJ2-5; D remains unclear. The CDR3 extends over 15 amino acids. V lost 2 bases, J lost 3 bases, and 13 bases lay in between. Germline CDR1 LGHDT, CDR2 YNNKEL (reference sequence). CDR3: CASSQSWIDKETQYF. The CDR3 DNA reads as TGTGCCAGCAGCCAATCTTGGATCGATAAAGAGACCCAGTACTTC.

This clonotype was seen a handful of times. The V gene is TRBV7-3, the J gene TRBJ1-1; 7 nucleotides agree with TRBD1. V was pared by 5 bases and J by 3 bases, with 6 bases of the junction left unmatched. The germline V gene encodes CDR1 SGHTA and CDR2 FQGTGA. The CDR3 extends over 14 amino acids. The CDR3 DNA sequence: TGTGCCAGCAGCCCAGGGGGTGGGTACACTGAAGCTTTCTTT. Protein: CASSPGGGYTEAFF.

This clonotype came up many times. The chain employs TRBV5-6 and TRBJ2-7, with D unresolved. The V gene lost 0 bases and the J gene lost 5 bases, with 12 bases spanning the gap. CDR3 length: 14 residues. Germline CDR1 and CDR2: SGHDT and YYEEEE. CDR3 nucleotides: TGTGCCAGCAGCTTGGTCGGTCCGCCCCACGAGCAGTACTTC. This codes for CASSLVGPPHEQYF.

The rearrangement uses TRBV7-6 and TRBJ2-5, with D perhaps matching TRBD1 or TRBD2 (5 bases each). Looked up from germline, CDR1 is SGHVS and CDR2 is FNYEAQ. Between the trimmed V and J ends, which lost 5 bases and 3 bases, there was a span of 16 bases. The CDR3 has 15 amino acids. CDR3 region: CASSELGWGKETQYF. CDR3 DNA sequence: TGTGCCAGCAGCGAGTTAGGGTGGGGGAAAGAGACCCAGTACTTC.

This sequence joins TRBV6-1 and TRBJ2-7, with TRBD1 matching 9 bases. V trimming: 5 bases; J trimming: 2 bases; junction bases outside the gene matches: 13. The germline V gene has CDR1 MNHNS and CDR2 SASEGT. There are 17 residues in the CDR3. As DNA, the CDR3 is TGTGCCAGCAGTCGGACAGGGGAGCCTAGCGCCACCTACGAGCAGTACTTC. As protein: CASSRTGEPSATYEQYF.

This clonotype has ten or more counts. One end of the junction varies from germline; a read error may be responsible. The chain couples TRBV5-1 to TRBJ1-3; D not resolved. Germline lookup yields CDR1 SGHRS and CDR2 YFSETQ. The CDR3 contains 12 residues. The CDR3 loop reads CASSSPGNTIYF. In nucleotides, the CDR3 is TGTGCCAGCAGCTCCCCTGGAAACACCATATATTTT.

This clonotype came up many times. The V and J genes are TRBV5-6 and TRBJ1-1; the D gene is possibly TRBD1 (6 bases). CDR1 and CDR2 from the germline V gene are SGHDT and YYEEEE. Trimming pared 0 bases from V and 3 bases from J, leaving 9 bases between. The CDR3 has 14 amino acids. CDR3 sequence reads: CASSLERGDTEAFF. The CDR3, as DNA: TGTGCCAGCAGCTTGGAAAGGGGGGACACTGAAGCTTTCTTT. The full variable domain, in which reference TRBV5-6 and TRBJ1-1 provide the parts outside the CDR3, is DAGVTQSPTHLIKTRGQQVTLRCSPKSGHDTVSWYQQALGQGPQFIFQYYEEEERQRGNFPDRFSGHQFPNYSSELNVNALLLGDSALYLCASSLERGDTEAFFGQGTRLTVV.

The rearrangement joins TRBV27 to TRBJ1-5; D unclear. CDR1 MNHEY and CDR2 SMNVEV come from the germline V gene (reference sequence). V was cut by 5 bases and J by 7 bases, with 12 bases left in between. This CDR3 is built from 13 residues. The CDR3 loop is CASSHNQVQPQHF. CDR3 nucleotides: TGTGCCAGCAGTCACAACCAGGTCCAGCCCCAGCATTTT.

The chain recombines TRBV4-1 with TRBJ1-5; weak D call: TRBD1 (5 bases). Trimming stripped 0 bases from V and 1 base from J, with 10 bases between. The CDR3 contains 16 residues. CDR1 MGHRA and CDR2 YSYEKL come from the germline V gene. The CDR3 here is CASSQEPGLSNQPQHF. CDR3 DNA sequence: TGCGCCAGCAGCCAAGAACCAGGGTTAAGCAATCAGCCCCAGCATTTT.

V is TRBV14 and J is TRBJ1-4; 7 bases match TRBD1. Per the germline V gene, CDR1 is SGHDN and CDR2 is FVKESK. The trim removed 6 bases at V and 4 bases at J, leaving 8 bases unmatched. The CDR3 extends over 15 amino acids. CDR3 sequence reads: CASRRTGTVNEKLFF. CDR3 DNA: TGTGCCAGCAGACGAACCGGGACAGTTAATGAAAAACTGTTTTTT.

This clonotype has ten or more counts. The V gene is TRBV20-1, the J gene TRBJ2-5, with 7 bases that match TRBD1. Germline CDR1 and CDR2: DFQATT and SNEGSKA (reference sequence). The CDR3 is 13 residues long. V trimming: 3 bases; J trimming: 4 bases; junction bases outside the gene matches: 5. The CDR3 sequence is CSASTGVGETQYF. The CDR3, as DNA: TGCAGTGCTAGCACAGGGGTTGGAGAGACCCAGTACTTC.

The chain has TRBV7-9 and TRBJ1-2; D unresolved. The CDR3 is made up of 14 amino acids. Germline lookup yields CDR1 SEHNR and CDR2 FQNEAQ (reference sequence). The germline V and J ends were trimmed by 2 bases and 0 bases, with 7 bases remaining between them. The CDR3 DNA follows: TGTGCCAGCAGCTTAATCGGACCTAACTATGGCTACACCTTC. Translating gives CASSLIGPNYGYTF.

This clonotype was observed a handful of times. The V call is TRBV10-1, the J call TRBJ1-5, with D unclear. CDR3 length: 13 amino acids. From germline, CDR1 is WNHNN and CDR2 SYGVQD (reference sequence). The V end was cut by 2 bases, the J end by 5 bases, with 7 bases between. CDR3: CASSEGVYQPQHF. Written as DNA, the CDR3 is TGCGCCAGCAGTGAGGGGGTCTATCAGCCCCAGCATTTT.

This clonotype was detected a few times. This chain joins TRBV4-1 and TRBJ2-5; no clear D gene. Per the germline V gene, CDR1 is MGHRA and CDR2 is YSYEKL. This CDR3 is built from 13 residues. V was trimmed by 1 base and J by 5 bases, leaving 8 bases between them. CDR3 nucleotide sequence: TGCGCCAGCAGCCAAGTATATGGCGAGACCCAGTACTTC. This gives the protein CASSQVYGETQYF.

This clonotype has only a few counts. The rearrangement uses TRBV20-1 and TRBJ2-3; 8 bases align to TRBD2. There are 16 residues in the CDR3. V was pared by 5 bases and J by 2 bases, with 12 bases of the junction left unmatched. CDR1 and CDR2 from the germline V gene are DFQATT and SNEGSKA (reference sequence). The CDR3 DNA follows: TGCAGTGCTGTAGACGGGGGGGCCAGGTCCACAGATACGCAGTATTTT. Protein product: CSAVDGGARSTDTQYF.

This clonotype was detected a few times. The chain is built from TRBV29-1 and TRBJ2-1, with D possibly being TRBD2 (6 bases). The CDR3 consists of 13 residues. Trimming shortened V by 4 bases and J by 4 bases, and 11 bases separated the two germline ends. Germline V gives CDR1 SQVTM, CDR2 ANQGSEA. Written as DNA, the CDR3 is TGCAGCGTTGGAGGCGGGGATTACAATGAGCAGTTCTTC. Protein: CSVGGGDYNEQFF.

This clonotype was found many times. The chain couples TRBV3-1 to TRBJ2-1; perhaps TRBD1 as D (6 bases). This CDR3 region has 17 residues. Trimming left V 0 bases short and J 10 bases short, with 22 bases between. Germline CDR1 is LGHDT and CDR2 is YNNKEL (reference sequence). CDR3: CASSQDGDRFSQLEQFF. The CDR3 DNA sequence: TGTGCCAGCAGCCAAGATGGAGACAGGTTTTCCCAATTAGAGCAGTTCTTC.

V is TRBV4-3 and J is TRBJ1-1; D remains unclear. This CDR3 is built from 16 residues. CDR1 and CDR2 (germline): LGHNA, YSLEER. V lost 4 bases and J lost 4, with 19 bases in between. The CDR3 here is CASSPSGVGRGTEAFF. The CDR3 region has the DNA TGCGCCAGCAGCCCCAGCGGGGTAGGACGCGGCACTGAAGCTTTCTTT.

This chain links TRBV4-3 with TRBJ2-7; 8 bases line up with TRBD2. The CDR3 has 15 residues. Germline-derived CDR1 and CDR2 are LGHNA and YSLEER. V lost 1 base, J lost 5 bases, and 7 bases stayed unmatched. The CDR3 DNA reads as TGCGCCAGCAGCCAAGCTGCGCTAGCGGGTGACGAGCAGTACTTC. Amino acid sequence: CASSQAALAGDEQYF.